A single TCR beta chain is shown here with its context. Its specificity is unknown. The data derive from a study of blood T cells in healthy people across ages. Healthy Caucasians from Russia aged about 6 to 90 served as donors. Germline V gene lookup returns CDR1 MDHEN and CDR2 SYDVKM. With 8 bases removed from V and 3 bases from J, the gap between germline ends came to 20 bases. This CDR3 region has 15 residues. Study-wide results and limits: The long-lived group displayed more naive CD4+ cells, plus higher diversity, than the aged donors did.

Using a J-beta primer mix together with a sample-barcoded 5' primer, a second PCR was run for roughly 7 to 12 cycles. A template-switch adaptor that had 12 random nucleotides put a tag on each cDNA molecule. MiXCR, run by TCRdb on the 5' RACE reads, gives a single entry per CDR3 protein. The data show approximately 700,000 distinct CDR3 sequences, less than 40% seen once. The receptor was derived from a woman of 80 years or more in good health. This chain connects TRBV28 to TRBJ2-7; maybe TRBD2 (5 bases). Sequenced input: blood. CDR3 in amino acids: CASGGIRTVGYEQYF. The CDR3 nucleotides are TGTGCCAGCGGAGGAATTAGGACTGTCGGCTACGAGCAGTACTTC.